This T cell receptor beta chain comes out of a study of shared T cell receptors in the human thymus. Repertoires were generated with immunoSEQ multiplex PCR, while TCRdb's copy carries only in-frame clones and drops some. The data hold about 540,000 clones, with around 78% observed a single time. Only a few counts were recorded for this clone. This same sample was also taken into another study, of human thymus T cells.

Material for sequencing was thymocytes. The receptor comes from a boy in the first two years of life with a congenital heart defect.

As DNA, the CDR3 is TGTGCTAGTGGTATTGCTAGCGGGGGTTACAATGAGCAGTTCTTC. Encoded protein: CASGIASGGYNEQFF. This chain connects TRBV12-5 to TRBJ2-1; 10 bases are shared with TRBD2. CDR3 length: 15 residues. Trimming removed 5 bases from V and 4 bases from J; junction bases left unmatched: 5. In germline, CDR1 is LGHNT, CDR2 FRNRAP.